The T cell receptor beta chain under discussion was sequenced for a study of blood T cells in healthy people across ages. In the study overall: Template switching caught about one barcoded beta molecule for each two T cells.

The study's findings and limits: Considered underestimates were the diversity estimates obtained from one million T cells. Measured against age, TCR beta diversity per million T cells decreased in a roughly linear manner. It was not known whether donors were CMV positive (a possible confounder of expanded clonotype changes).

The second PCR ran roughly 7 to 11 cycles with a sample-barcoded 5' primer and J-beta primers. Each CDR3 protein is one row after TCRdb ran MiXCR on the 5' RACE reads. Of fewer than 1.5 million distinct CDR3 sequences listed, roughly 40% are singletons. V was shortened by 6 bases and J by 0 bases, with 12 bases between the two germline ends. Germline loops: CDR1 SNHLY, CDR2 FYNNEI. This CDR3 has 16 amino acids. As regards this clonotype: The antigen remains unidentified.

Specimen: blood. The clonotype comes from a woman aged 18-30 years in good health. The J gene is TRBJ1-6, the V gene TRBV2; possible D gene TRBD1, 5 bases. Here the CDR3 DNA reads TGTGCCAGCAGCCCAGACAGCAGCTCCTATAATTCACCCCTCCACTTT. Protein: CASSPDSSSYNSPLHF.